One sample yielded the 5 T cell receptor beta chains listed below, sequenced in a study of vaccination and CD4 T cells after COVID-19. These receptors are not linked to any known antigen. The study sequenced cultured CD4+ T cell DNA using the Oncomine TCR Beta short-read assay. TCRdb passed the PCR reads through MiXCR, listing each CDR3 protein once. The data hold about 20,000 distinct CDR3 sequences, with roughly 36% observed a single time. Time point given: late sampling 161 to 241 days after vaccination in three convalescent patients. Described treatment: approximately 9-day PBMC culture with coronavirus spike peptide pools or control peptides (ViraFEST assay). This material consisted of CD4+ T cells from blood, cultured in vitro, taken about 7 months after SARS-CoV-2 vaccination. These receptors were obtained from a human donor who had recovered from COVID-19.

The CDR3 reads CSANRGAGADTQYF. Here the CDR3 DNA reads TGCAGTGCTAACAGGGGCGCGGGGGCAGATACGCAGTATTTT. This chain links TRBV20-1 with TRBJ2-3; D possibly matches TRBD1 or TRBD2 (7 bases each). The CDR3 length is 14 residues. V was shortened by 4 bases and J by 4 bases, with 15 bases between the two germline ends. Per germline, CDR1 DFQATT and CDR2 SNEGSKA (reference sequence).

The V call is TRBV27, the J call TRBJ2-2, with 7 bases aligning to TRBD2. The germline V gene encodes CDR1 MNHEY and CDR2 SMNVEV (reference sequence). J was trimmed by 5 bases and V by 3 bases; bases with no gene match: 6. CDR3 length: 15 amino acids. The CDR3 region is CASSFGSGYTGELFF. The CDR3 coding sequence is TGTGCCAGCAGTTTTGGTAGCGGGTATACCGGGGAGCTGTTTTTT.

This clonotype was seen a handful of times. V is TRBV18 and J is TRBJ2-5, with D possibly TRBD2 on 6 matching bases. The CDR3 runs to 14 residues. The ends were cut back, 4 bases at V and 8 bases at J, with 17 bases in the middle. Germline-derived CDR1 and CDR2 are KGHSH and LQKENI. The CDR3 sequence is CASSQNIGGNTQYF. CDR3 nucleotide sequence: TGTGCCAGCTCACAGAACATCGGGGGTAACACCCAGTACTTC. The whole variable domain, remainder taken from reference TRBV18 and TRBJ2-5, is NAGVMQNPRHLVRRRGQEARLRCSPMKGHSHVYWYRQLPEEGLKFMVYLQKENIIDESGMPKERFSAEFPKEGPSILRIQQVVRGDSAAYFCASSQNIGGNTQYFGPGTRLLVL.

The J gene is TRBJ1-2, the V gene TRBV19, with TRBD1 as a possible D gene (5 bases). The ends were cut back, 4 bases at V and 6 bases at J, with 12 bases in the middle. Germline lookup yields CDR1 LNHDA and CDR2 SQIVND (reference sequence). CDR3 length equals 13 residues. CDR3 nucleotides: TGTGCCAGTAGTAGGAGGGGCCGGAATGGCTACACCTTC. It yields the protein CASSRRGRNGYTF. Combining the CDR3 with reference TRBV19 and TRBJ1-2 gives the whole variable domain DGGITQSPKYLFRKEGQNVTLSCEQNLNHDAMYWYRQDPGQGLRLIYYSQIVNDFQKGDIAEGYSVSREKKESFPLTVTSAQKNPTAFYLCASSRRGRNGYTFGSGTRLTVV.

The chain couples TRBV2 to TRBJ2-5; no reliable D call. The CDR3 has 15 residues. Germline V gene sequence: CDR1 SNHLY, CDR2 FYNNEI. V was clipped by 2 bases and J by 6 bases, with 16 bases between them. CDR3 bases: TGTGCCAGCAGTGAACGGATGGAGCCCCAGCAGACCCAGTACTTC. It is translated as CASSERMEPQQTQYF.